The T cell receptor beta chain under discussion was sequenced for a study of early T cells in non-severe SARS-CoV-2 infection. Looking at the study overall: Bulk RNA isolated from unsorted whole blood underwent sequencing; chains were not paired.

Only a few counts were recorded for this clonotype. The CDR3 spans 13 residues. Germline CDR1 reads ENHRY; CDR2 reads SYGVKD. The junction had 3 bases not matched to a gene; V was cut back by 4 bases and J by 4 bases. Unique molecular identifiers were attached to individual cDNA molecules. TCRdb re-derived calls from the 5' RACE reads in MiXCR, one entry per CDR3 protein. The data show 99,000 or so distinct CDR3 sequences, about 15% seen once. The sequencing sample was made of whole blood. The sequence came from an adult who was a healthcare worker with PCR-confirmed SARS-CoV-2 infection or an uninfected control (not recorded which). V usage is TRBV10-3 and J usage is TRBJ2-7; 8 bases fit TRBD1. The CDR3 DNA reads TGTGCCATCAGTGGGACAGGGACGTACGAGCAGTACTTC. Translation gives CAISGTGTYEQYF.